This T cell receptor (beta chain) was recorded in a study of control samples from healthy donors and cancer patients. Sequencing was performed with immunoSEQ multiplex PCR; in TCRdb, only in-frame clones are kept and a portion is missing. The profile shows about 61,000 clones, nearly 90% of them singletons. Sequencing used PBMCs. The sequence derives from a man in his 60s with colorectal cancer.

The CDR3 loop is CASRQGWGEKLFF. CDR3 DNA: TGTGCCAGCAGACAGGGTTGGGGTGAAAAACTGTTTTTT. V usage is TRBV28 and J usage is TRBJ1-4; D is perhaps TRBD1 (6 bases). The germline CDR1 and CDR2 sequences are MDHEN and SYDVKM. CDR3 length: 13 residues. The V end lost 6 bases, the J end lost 7 bases, and 12 bases lay between the germline ends.